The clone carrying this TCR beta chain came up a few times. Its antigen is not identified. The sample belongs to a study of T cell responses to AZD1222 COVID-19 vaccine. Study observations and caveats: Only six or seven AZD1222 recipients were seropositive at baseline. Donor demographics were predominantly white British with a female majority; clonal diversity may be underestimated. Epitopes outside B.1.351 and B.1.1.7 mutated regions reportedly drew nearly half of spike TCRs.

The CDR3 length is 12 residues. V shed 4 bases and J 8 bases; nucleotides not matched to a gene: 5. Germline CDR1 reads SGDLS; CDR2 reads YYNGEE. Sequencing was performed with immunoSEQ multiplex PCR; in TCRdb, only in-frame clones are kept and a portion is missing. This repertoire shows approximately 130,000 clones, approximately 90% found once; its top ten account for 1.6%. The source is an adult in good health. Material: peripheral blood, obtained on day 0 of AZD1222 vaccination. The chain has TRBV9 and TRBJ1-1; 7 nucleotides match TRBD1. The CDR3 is CASSPWDREAFF. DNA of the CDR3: TGTGCCAGCAGCCCATGGGACAGAGAAGCTTTCTTT.